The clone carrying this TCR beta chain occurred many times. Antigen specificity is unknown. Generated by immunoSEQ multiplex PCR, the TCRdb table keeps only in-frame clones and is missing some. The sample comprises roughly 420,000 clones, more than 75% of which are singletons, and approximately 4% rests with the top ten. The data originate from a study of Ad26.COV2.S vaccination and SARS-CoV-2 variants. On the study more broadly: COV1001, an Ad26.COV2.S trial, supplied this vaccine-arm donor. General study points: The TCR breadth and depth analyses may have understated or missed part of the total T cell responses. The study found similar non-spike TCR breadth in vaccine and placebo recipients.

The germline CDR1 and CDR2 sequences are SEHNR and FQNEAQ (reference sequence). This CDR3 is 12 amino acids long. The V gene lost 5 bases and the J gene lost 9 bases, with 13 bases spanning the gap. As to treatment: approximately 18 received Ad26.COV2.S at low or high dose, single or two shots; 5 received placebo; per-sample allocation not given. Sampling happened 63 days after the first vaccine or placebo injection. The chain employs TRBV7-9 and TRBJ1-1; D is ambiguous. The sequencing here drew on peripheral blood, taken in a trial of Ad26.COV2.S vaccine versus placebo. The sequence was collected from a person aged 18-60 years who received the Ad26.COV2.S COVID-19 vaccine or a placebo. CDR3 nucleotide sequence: TGTGCCAGCAGCGAAACGCCCCGAAAAGCTTTCTTT. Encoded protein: CASSETPRKAFF.